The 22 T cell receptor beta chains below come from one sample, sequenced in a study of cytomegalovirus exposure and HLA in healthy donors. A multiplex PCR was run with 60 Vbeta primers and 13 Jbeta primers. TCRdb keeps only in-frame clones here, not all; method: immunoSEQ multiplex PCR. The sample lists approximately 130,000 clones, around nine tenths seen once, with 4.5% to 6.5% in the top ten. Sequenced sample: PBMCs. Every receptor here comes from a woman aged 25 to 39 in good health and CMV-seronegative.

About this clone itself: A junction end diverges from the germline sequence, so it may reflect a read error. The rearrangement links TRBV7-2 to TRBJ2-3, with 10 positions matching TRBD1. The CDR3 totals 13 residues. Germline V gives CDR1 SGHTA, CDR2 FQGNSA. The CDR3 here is CASSPRPGQGFDF. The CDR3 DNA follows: TGTGCCAGCAGCCCCCGACCGGGACAGGGGTTTGATTTT. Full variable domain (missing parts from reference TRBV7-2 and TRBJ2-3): GAGVSQSPSNKVTEKGKDVELRCDPISGHTALYWYRQSLGQGLEFLIYFQGNSAPDKSGLPSDRFSAERTGGSVSTLTIQRTQQEDSAVYLCASSPRPGQGFDFGPGTRLTVL.

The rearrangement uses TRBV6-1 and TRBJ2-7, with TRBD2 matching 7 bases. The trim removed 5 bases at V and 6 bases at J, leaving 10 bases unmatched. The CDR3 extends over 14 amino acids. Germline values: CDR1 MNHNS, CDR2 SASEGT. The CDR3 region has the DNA TGTGCCAGCAGTTCCCAACCGGGGAGGGTCGAGCAGTACTTC. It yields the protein CASSSQPGRVEQYF.

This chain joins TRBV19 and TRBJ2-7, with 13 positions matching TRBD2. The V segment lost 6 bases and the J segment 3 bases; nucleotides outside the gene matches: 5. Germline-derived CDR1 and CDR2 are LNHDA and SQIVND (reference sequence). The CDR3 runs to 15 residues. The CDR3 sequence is CASSGLAGESYEQYF. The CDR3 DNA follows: TGTGCCAGTAGCGGACTAGCGGGAGAAAGCTACGAGCAGTACTTC.

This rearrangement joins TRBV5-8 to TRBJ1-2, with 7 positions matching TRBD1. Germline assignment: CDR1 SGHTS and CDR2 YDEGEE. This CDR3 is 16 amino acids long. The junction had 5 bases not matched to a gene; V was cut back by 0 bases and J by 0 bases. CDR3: CASSLVGQPSNYGYTF. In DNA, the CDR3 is TGTGCCAGCAGCTTGGTGGGACAGCCATCTAACTATGGCTACACCTTC.

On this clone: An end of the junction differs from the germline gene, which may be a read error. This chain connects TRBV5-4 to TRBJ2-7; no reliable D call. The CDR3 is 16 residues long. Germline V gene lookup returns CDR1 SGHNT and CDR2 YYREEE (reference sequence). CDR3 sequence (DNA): TGTGCCAGCAGTTTGGGGATGGGCACATTACCCTACGAGCAGTACTTC. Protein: CASSLGMGTLPYEQYF.

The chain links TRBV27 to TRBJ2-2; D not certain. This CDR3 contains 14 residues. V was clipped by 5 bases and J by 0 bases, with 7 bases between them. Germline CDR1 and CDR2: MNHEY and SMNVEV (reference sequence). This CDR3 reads CASSPYTNTGELFF. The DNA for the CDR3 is TGTGCCAGCAGTCCCTATACGAACACCGGGGAGCTGTTTTTT.

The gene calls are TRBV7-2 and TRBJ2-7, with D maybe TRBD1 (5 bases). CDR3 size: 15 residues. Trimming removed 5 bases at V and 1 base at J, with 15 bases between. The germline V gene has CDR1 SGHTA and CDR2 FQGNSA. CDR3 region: CASSVQGLGSYEQYF. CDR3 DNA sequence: TGTGCCAGCAGCGTGCAGGGTTTGGGTTCCTACGAGCAGTACTTC.

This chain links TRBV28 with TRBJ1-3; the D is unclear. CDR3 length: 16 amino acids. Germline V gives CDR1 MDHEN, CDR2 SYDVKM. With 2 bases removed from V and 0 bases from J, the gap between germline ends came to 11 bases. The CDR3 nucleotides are TGTGCCAGCAGTTTACGCGGCGGCCACTCTGGAAACACCATATATTTT. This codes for CASSLRGGHSGNTIYF.

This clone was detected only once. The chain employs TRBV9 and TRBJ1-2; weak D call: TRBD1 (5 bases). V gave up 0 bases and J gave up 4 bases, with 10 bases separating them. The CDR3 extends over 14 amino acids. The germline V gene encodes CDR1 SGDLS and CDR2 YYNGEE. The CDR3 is CASSVGYGAYGYTF. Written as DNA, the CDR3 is TGTGCCAGCAGCGTAGGGTATGGGGCCTATGGCTACACCTTC.

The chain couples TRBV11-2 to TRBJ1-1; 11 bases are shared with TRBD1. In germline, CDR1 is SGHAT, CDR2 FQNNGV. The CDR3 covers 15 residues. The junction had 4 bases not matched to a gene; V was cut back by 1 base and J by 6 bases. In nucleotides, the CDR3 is TGTGCCAGCAGCTTAGGGACAGGGGGCATCGCTGAAGCTTTCTTT. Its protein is CASSLGTGGIAEAFF.

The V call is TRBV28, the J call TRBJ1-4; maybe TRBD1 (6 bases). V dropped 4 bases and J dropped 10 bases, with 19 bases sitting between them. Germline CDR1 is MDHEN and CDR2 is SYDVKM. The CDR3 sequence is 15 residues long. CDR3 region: CASSSNGGGLGKLFF. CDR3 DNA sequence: TGTGCCAGCAGTTCAAATGGGGGGGGGCTAGGAAAACTGTTTTTT.

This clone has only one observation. The CDR3 loop is CASSGGLADYNEQFF. The CDR3 DNA is TGTGCCAGCAGCGGGGGACTAGCGGATTACAATGAGCAGTTCTTC. The chain recombines TRBV9 with TRBJ2-1, with TRBD2 identical over 11 bases. The CDR3 is 15 amino acids. Trimming took 3 bases from V and 4 from J; bases not matched to a gene: 3. Germline CDR1 reads SGDLS; CDR2 reads YYNGEE.

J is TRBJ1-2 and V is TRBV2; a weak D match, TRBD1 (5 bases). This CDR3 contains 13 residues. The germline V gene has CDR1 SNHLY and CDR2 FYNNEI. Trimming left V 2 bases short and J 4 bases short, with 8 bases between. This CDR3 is CASSERGTYGYTF. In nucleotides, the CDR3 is TGTGCCAGCAGTGAACGGGGGACCTATGGCTACACCTTC.

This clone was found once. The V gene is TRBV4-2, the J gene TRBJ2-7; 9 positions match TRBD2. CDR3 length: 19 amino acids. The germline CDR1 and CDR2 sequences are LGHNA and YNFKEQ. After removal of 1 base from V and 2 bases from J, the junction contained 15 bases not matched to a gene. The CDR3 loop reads CASSQVEVLAGSLPYEQYF. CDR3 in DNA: TGTGCCAGCAGCCAAGTGGAAGTGCTAGCGGGATCGCTACCCTACGAGCAGTACTTC.

For the CDR3, the DNA is TGCGCCAGCAGCCAGGGGGACAAGTCGAGAGACACCATATATTTT. Its protein product is CASSQGDKSRDTIYF. The chain recombines TRBV4-1 with TRBJ1-3; a weak D match, TRBD1 (6 bases). The CDR3 has 15 amino acids. V lost 3 bases and J lost 8, with 17 bases in between. The V gene's germline CDR1 is MGHRA and CDR2 YSYEKL.

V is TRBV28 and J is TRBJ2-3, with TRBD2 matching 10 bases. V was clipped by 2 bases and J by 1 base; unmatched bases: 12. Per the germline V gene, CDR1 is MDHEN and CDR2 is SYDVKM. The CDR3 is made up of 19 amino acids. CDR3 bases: TGTGCCAGCAGTTTACGGCTAGCGGGAGTGTCAGCTGGCACAGATACGCAGTATTTT. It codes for CASSLRLAGVSAGTDTQYF.

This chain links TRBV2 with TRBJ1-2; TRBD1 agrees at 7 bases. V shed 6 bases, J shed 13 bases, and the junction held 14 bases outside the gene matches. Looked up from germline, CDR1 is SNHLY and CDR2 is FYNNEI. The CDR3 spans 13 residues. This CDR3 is CASSPTRQGFATF. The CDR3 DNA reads TGTGCCAGCAGCCCCACCCGACAGGGTTTCGCCACCTTC. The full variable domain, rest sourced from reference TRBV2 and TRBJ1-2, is EPEVTQTPSHQVTQMGQEVILRCVPISNHLYFYWYRQILGQKVEFLVSFYNNEISEKSEIFDDQFSVERPDGSNFTLKIRSTKLEDSAMYFCASSPTRQGFATFGSGTRLTVV.

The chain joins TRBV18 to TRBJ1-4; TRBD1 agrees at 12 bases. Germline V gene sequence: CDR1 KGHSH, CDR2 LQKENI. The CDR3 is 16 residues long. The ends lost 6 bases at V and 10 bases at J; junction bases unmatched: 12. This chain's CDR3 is CASSQPTGQGAGKLFF. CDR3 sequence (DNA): TGTGCCAGCTCGCAACCTACGGGACAGGGGGCAGGAAAACTGTTTTTT.

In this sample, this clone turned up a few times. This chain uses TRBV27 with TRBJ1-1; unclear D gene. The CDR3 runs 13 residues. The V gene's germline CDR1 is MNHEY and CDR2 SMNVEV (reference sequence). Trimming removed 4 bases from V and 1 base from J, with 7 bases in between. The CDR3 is CASSYSWNTEAFF. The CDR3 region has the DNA TGTGCCAGCAGTTATTCCTGGAACACTGAAGCTTTCTTT.

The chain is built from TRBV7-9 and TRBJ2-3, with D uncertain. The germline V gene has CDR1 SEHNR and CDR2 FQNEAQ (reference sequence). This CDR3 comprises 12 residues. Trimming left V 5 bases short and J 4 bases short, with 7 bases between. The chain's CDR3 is CASSPEADTQYF. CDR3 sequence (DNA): TGTGCCAGCAGCCCAGAGGCAGATACGCAGTATTTT.

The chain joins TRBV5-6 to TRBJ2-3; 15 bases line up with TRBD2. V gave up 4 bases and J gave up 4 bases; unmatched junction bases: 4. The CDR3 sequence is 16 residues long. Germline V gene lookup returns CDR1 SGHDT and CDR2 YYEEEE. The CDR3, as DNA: TGTGCCAGCAGCCACCGGACTAGCGGGGGGGCAGATACGCAGTATTTT. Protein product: CASSHRTSGGADTQYF.

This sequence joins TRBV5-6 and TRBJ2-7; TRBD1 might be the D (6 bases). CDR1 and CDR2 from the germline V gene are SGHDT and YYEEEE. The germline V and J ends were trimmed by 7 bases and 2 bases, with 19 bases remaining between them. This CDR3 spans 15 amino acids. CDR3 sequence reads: CASGPLRTETYEQYF. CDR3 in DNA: TGTGCCAGCGGTCCTTTGCGGACAGAGACCTACGAGCAGTACTTC.